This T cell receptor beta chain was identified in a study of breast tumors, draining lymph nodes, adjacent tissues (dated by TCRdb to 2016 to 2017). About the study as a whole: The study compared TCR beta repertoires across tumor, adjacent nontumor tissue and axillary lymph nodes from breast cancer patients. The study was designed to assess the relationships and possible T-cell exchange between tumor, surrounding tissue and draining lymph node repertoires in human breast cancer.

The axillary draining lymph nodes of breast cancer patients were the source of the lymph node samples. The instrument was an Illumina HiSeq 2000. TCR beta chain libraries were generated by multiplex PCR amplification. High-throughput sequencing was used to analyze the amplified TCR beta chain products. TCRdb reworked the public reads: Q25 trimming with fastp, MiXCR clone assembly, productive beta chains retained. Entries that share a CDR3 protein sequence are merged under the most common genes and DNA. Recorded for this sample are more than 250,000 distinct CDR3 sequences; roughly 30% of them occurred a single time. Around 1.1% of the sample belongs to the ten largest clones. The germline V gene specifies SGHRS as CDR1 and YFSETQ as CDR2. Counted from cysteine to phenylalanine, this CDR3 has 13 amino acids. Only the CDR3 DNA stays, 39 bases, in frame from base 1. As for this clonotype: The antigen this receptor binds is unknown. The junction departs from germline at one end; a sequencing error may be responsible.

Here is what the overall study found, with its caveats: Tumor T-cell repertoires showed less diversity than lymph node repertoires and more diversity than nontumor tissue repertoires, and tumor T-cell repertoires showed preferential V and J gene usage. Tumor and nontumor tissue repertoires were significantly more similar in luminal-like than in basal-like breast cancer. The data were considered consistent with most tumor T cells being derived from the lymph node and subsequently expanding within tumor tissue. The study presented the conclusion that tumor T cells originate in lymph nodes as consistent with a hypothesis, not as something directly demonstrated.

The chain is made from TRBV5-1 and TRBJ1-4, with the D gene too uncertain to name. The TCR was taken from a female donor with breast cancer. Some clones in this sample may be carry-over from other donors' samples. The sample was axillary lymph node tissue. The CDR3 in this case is CASSLGDRENLFF. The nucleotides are TGCGCCAGCAGCTTGGGGGATAGAGAAAACCTGTTTTTT.